This T cell receptor beta chain was retrieved from a study of blood T cells in healthy people across ages (dated by TCRdb to the mid-2010s). Background for the entire study: In model experiments, roughly one uniquely barcoded TCR beta cDNA molecule per two T cells was captured by template switching. To avoid experimental bias, donors of different ages were distributed randomly across sequencing lanes. Using the same blood draw, the study looked at two additional independent replicas of 1 million unique cDNA reads for two donors, one aged 18 to 30 and the other aged 80 or older. Donors were grouped into four age groups: young (average 16 years), middle-aged (39), aged (around 60) and long-lived (82). The study measured age-related changes in TCR beta repertoire diversity using deep sequencing normalized with unique cDNA molecular identifiers.

This clonotype was observed at least ten times. What this receptor recognizes is not known. No base quality values were provided; no much bigger clone lies one nucleotide off. Overall results and qualifications from the work: Since profiling was done on bulk unsorted PBMCs, naive and antigen-experienced compartments could not be conclusively compared. Compared with the aged group, the long-lived group had more naive CD4+ T cells, fewer expanded clones and increased TCR diversity, suggesting age selection. Because the CMV infection status of the donors was unknown, age-related changes in expanded clonotypes may potentially have been confounded. There was a strong correlation between observed TCR beta diversity and the percentage of naive T cells measured by flow cytometry. As age increased, observed TCR beta diversity per million T cells dropped in a roughly linear way, and a significant reduction was already evident by age 40. Estimates of total diversity from one million sequenced T cells were regarded as lower bounds and underestimates.

The germline V end is reduced by 7 bases and the J end by 2 bases; junction bases left unmatched: 15. The germline V gene supplies CDR1 MNHEY and CDR2 SVGEGT. The CDR3 has 17 amino acids, counting the end cysteine and phenylalanine. CDR3 DNA is the only sequence kept; it has 51 bases, read in frame from the first base. The library relied on 5' RACE. TCRdb names Illumina HiSeq 2500 as the instrument used. A second PCR of roughly 7 to 11 cycles was run with a J-beta primer mix and a sample-barcoded 5' primer. A template-switch 5' adaptor carrying 12 random nucleotides introduced a unique molecular identifier onto each TCR beta cDNA molecule. At least 2.5 million CDR3-containing paired-end reads were obtained from each sample. All of the RNA was converted into first-strand cDNA using the Mint cDNA synthesis kit, with a TRBC-specific oligonucleotide serving as the primer. Following uracil-DNA glycosylase treatment, a first 18-cycle PCR with universal primers M1SS and BC2_uni_R was performed on all cDNA. The source study handled its data this way. For normalization, 1 million high-quality reads were randomly selected from each sample, with every read carrying a distinct molecular identifier. Instead of being binned into consensus sequences, reads with shared molecular identifiers were discarded. MiTCR, run with a Q25 quality threshold and the strictest error-elimination algorithm, handled CDR3 identification, clonotype clustering and error correction. A nonparametric unseen species model with Euler transformation was used to estimate lower-bound total TCR beta diversity. In TCRdb, the public reads were trimmed at Q25 with fastp and aligned with MiXCR, with productive beta chains retained. Rows matching on CDR3 protein sequence are summarized as one entry with the most common DNA and genes. These V and J calls derive from TCRdb rather than the authors' analysis. The sample has about 570,000 distinct CDR3 sequences on record, 27% of them singletons. Clones ranked in the top ten supply around 18% of the sample.

The 39 donors, aged 6 to 90 years, were systemically healthy Caucasian individuals from Russia. Each donor gave ten milliliters of peripheral blood, drawn into EDTA-treated Vacutainer tubes. Ficoll-Paque density-gradient centrifugation was used to isolate PBMCs, with at least 6.5 million per sample. Trizol reagent was used to extract total RNA from PBMCs, with at least 5.5 micrograms per sample. For every donor, flow cytometry on a PBMC aliquot measured the percentage of naive CD45RAhigh/CD27high T cells. The sequence was collected from a woman between 65 and 79 years old in good health. The specimen sequenced was blood. This chain is built from TRBV6-2 or TRBV6-3 and TRBJ2-5, with 8 junctional bases fitting TRBD1. The CDR3 in this case is CASTPQPGTGYQETQYF. The DNA sequence reads TGTGCCAGCACTCCCCAGCCGGGGACAGGATATCAAGAGACCCAGTACTTC.